The rows below give T cell receptor beta chains drawn from one sample of a study of beta chain features in type 1 diabetes. Measured with immunoSEQ multiplex PCR; TCRdb has only the in-frame clones, and not every one. The profile shows about 220,000 clones, 11% of them singletons. The specimen sequenced was central memory CD4+ T cells from blood. These receptors were collected from a young man in good health. CDR3s include the opening cysteine and the closing phenylalanine or tryptophan. The order of the fields is D gene, J gene, V gene, CDR3 protein. D genes are given only for firm matches.

D: .
J: .
V: TRBV20-1
CDR3: CSAVRSEQYF

D: .
J: TRBJ2-1
V: TRBV4-2
CDR3: CASSLPNGGQFF

D: TRBD1
J: TRBJ1-1
V: TRBV11-3
CDR3: CASSSGTGSGNTEAFF

D: .
J: TRBJ2-3
V: TRBV10-3
CDR3: CAAGHPSDTQYF

D: .
J: TRBJ2-1
V: TRBV11-3
CDR3: CASSSDPRPVNEQFF

D: .
J: TRBJ2-7
V: TRBV9
CDR3: CASSEGYEQYF

D: .
J: TRBJ1-1
V: TRBV7-6
CDR3: CASSLAGANTEAFF

D: TRBD1
J: TRBJ1-1
V: TRBV5-1
CDR3: CASSLPDRDTEAFF

D: .
J: TRBJ2-6
V: TRBV6-5
CDR3: CASSYGGPRANVLTF

D: TRBD1
J: TRBJ2-1
V: TRBV2
CDR3: CASRDRENNEQFF

D: .
J: TRBJ2-1
V: TRBV14
CDR3: CASSPYEGSEQFF

D: .
J: TRBJ2-7
V: TRBV2
CDR3: CASRREHYEQYF

D: .
J: TRBJ2-7
V: TRBV30
CDR3: CAWSRMEGQTSYEQYF

D: .
J: TRBJ2-5
V: TRBV5-4
CDR3: CASSLRRSGQETQYF

D: TRBD1
J: TRBJ2-7
V: TRBV19
CDR3: CASSSRQGPYEQYF

D: .
J: TRBJ2-7
V: TRBV7-2
CDR3: CASSLSVEQYF

D: .
J: TRBJ2-7
V: TRBV12-5
CDR3: CASALPDRRQYF

D: .
J: TRBJ1-1
V: TRBV20-1
CDR3: CSVEGNTEAFF

D: .
J: TRBJ2-5
V: TRBV4-3
CDR3: CASSQDLLGGGTQYF

D: TRBD1
J: TRBJ2-5
V: TRBV10-3
CDR3: CAIGTGGVAETQYF

D: TRBD2
J: TRBJ2-1
V: TRBV4-1
CDR3: CASSPLAGGPNEQFF

D: .
J: TRBJ1-2
V: TRBV28
CDR3: CASSFGYGGYTF

D: TRBD2
J: TRBJ2-1
V: TRBV14
CDR3: CASSPGLAGGYEQFF

D: .
J: TRBJ2-3
V: TRBV4-3
CDR3: CASSQGWGDTDTQYF

D: TRBD2
J: TRBJ2-3
V: TRBV18
CDR3: CASSPRPSGSDTQYF

D: .
J: TRBJ1-2
V: TRBV5-4
CDR3: CASSLDKNYGYTF

D: .
J: TRBJ2-1
V: TRBV9
CDR3: CASSVISGNEQFF

D: TRBD2
J: TRBJ2-5
V: TRBV30
CDR3: CAWSVQGGETQYF

D: .
J: TRBJ2-3
V: TRBV30
CDR3: CAWSRLASDTQYF

D: .
J: TRBJ2-2
V: TRBV14
CDR3: CASSQEIGGVTGELFF

D: TRBD2
J: TRBJ2-1
V: TRBV5-6
CDR3: CASSLAVREGRYNEQFF

D: .
J: TRBJ2-7
V: TRBV4-3
CDR3: CASSQDRAREQQYF

D: .
J: TRBJ2-5
V: TRBV29-1
CDR3: CSVVRQETQYF

D: TRBD1
J: TRBJ1-3
V: TRBV7-2
CDR3: CASSSTTGTGNTIYF

D: TRBD2
J: TRBJ2-1
V: TRBV9
CDR3: CASSTSAISGNEQFF

D: TRBD1
J: TRBJ2-1
V: TRBV30
CDR3: CASSGTGGLRPYNEQFF

D: .
J: TRBJ2-7
V: TRBV5-8
CDR3: CASSLAVGIRSYEQYF

D: TRBD2
J: TRBJ2-1
V: TRBV13
CDR3: CASRSGRAWDEQFF

D: TRBD2
J: TRBJ2-2
V: TRBV7-9
CDR3: CARSERENTGELFF

D: .
J: TRBJ2-3
V: TRBV19
CDR3: CGLASTDTQYF

D: TRBD2
J: TRBJ2-1
V: TRBV7-3
CDR3: CASSHDGGSGGYNEQFF

D: TRBD1
J: TRBJ1-4
V: TRBV2
CDR3: CASRPGQPNEKLFF

D: .
J: TRBJ2-4
V: TRBV7-2
CDR3: CASSQNWGQGKNIQYF

D: TRBD1
J: TRBJ2-2
V: TRBV11-2
CDR3: CASSYPQGGSTGELFF

D: TRBD2
J: TRBJ2-3
V: TRBV5-1
CDR3: CASTETSGTTDTQYF

D: TRBD2
J: TRBJ2-1
V: TRBV28
CDR3: CASKVNREAEQFF

D: .
J: TRBJ2-7
V: TRBV2
CDR3: CASSSDGISYEQYF

D: TRBD1
J: TRBJ2-5
V: TRBV6-5
CDR3: CASRTNRGRWTQYF

D: TRBD1
J: TRBJ2-7
V: TRBV7-2
CDR3: CASSAQTGLEQYF

D: .
J: TRBJ2-7
V: TRBV28
CDR3: CASSLLAQREQYF

D: .
J: TRBJ2-5
V: TRBV2
CDR3: CASSENRAEETQYF

D: .
J: TRBJ1-1
V: TRBV7-3
CDR3: CASSLTANTEAFF

D: .
J: TRBJ2-5
V: TRBV6-6
CDR3: CASSLPGFQETQYF

D: TRBD1
J: TRBJ2-7
V: TRBV7-9
CDR3: CASSLGTGLGHEQYF

D: .
J: TRBJ1-1
V: TRBV7-9
CDR3: CSSTLTVNTEAFF

D: .
J: TRBJ2-3
V: TRBV7-6
CDR3: CASSPTANTDTQYF

D: TRBD2
J: TRBJ2-2
V: TRBV9
CDR3: CASSVSSGGTGELFF

D: .
J: TRBJ2-1
V: TRBV30
CDR3: CACTTVGDEQFF

D: TRBD1
J: TRBJ1-2
V: TRBV7-2
CDR3: CASSPPGGSYTF

D: TRBD2
J: TRBJ2-7
V: TRBV25-1
CDR3: CASHGGLAGDLCSYEQYF